Below, 14 T cell receptor beta chains from the same sample are listed, as sequenced in a study of cytomegalovirus exposure and HLA in healthy donors (dated by TCRdb to 2017 to 2019). Libraries were constructed by the immunoSEQ multiplex PCR assay. For the multiplex PCR, a mixture combining 60 forward primers for TCR Vbeta segments and 13 reverse primers for TCR Jbeta segments was used. TCRdb holds this immuneACCESS table with in-frame rearrangements only. Some clones are missing; in checked studies, unresolved V genes explain under half, and the rest has no known cause. This sample lists about 200,000 clones; 70% to 90% were detected once. Of the sample, approximately 0.31% is held by the ten largest clones. Sequencing used PBMCs. The source of these receptors is a woman in her 30s in good health and CMV-seronegative.

This chain joins TRBV7-9 and TRBJ1-1, with D perhaps matching TRBD1 (6 bases). Germline V CDR1 and CDR2: SEHNR, FQNEAQ (reference sequence). The length of the CDR3 is 13 residues. The ends were cut back, 3 bases at V and 6 bases at J, with 11 bases in the middle. The CDR3 DNA reads TGTGCCAGCAGCTTTCAGGGGCGTGCTGAAGCTTTCTTT. Translation gives CASSFQGRAEAFF. The full variable domain, in which reference TRBV7-9 and TRBJ1-1 provide the parts outside the CDR3, is DTGVSQNPRHKITKRGQNVTFRCDPISEHNRLYWYRQTLGQGPEFLTYFQNEAQLEKSRLLSDRFSAERPKGSFSTLEIQRTEQGDSAMYLCASSFQGRAEAFFGQGTRLTVV.

The genes are TRBV7-3 and TRBJ2-3; D gene unclear. Germline values: CDR1 SGHTA, CDR2 FQGTGA. The V end lost 6 bases, the J end lost 1 base, and 8 bases lay between the germline ends. The CDR3 consists of 13 residues. DNA of the CDR3: TGTGCCAGCAGTGTCCTCGGCACAGATACGCAGTATTTT. Translation: CASSVLGTDTQYF.

The CDR3 bases are TGTGCCAGCAGCCGGATCCGGGTCGGGACCCAGTACTTC. The encoded protein is CASSRIRVGTQYF. The J gene is TRBJ2-5, the V gene TRBV28, with unresolved D. The V gene's germline CDR1 is MDHEN and CDR2 SYDVKM. This CDR3 has 13 residues. The V end lost 6 bases, the J end lost 7 bases, and 15 bases lay between the germline ends.

The chain combines TRBV7-2 with TRBJ1-3; possible D gene TRBD1, 5 bases. V lost 4 bases, J lost 0 bases, and 16 bases lay in between. Germline-derived CDR1 and CDR2 are SGHTA and FQGNSA. The CDR3 runs to 17 residues. CDR3 sequence reads: CASSSKGLKDSGNTIYF. The DNA of the CDR3 is TGTGCCAGCAGCTCAAAGGGGCTCAAGGACTCTGGAAACACCATATATTTT.

V gene TRBV2 combines with J gene TRBJ1-1; no clear D. The V gene lost 8 bases and the J gene lost 3 bases, with 7 bases spanning the gap. Germline CDR1 is SNHLY and CDR2 is FYNNEI. This CDR3 has 11 amino acids. The CDR3 coding sequence is TGTGCCAGCGGAGAGTACACTGAAGCTTTCTTT. Translation: CASGEYTEAFF.

CDR3 nucleotides: TGTGCCAGCAGTGTACGGCGGGGGGGTGGAGAGCAGTACTTC. Its protein is CASSVRRGGGEQYF. The chain joins TRBV2 to TRBJ2-7; 9 bases are shared with TRBD2. CDR1 is SNHLY and CDR2 is FYNNEI in the germline V gene. The V gene end was trimmed by 4 bases and the J gene end by 7 bases; junction bases not matched to a gene: 8. CDR3 length: 14 residues.

The CDR3 loop reads CAISEGSGGKYNEQFF. CDR3 DNA: TGTGCCATCAGTGAGGGTAGCGGGGGGAAATACAATGAGCAGTTCTTC. J is TRBJ2-1 and V is TRBV10-3, with TRBD2 matching 10 bases. Trimming removed 2 bases from V and 4 bases from J; junction bases left unmatched: 5. CDR3 length: 16 amino acids. CDR1 is ENHRY and CDR2 is SYGVKD in the germline V gene.

This clone was recorded only once. This chain uses TRBV20-1 with TRBJ1-1; a weak D match, TRBD1 (6 bases). Germline loops: CDR1 DFQATT, CDR2 SNEGSKA (reference sequence). CDR3 size: 11 residues. The V end was cut by 4 bases, the J end by 8 bases, with 11 bases between. CDR3 in DNA: TGCAGTGCTACCCAGACAGGAGAAGCTTTCTTT. Translated, it gives CSATQTGEAFF.

This chain links TRBV6-6 with TRBJ1-1; tentatively, D is TRBD1 (5 bases). This CDR3 comprises 15 residues. The V gene's germline CDR1 is MNHNY and CDR2 SVGAGI (reference sequence). Trimming stripped 0 bases from V and 6 bases from J, with 14 bases between. The CDR3 here is CASSYSSRVGAEAFF. As DNA, the CDR3 is TGTGCCAGCAGTTACTCTAGCAGGGTTGGCGCTGAAGCTTTCTTT.

CDR3 protein: CASSLPTGVEQYF. CDR3 nucleotide sequence: TGTGCCAGCAGCTTACCGACGGGGGTCGAGCAGTACTTC. The chain joins TRBV2 to TRBJ2-7, with D perhaps matching TRBD2 (6 bases). CDR3 size: 13 residues. Germline values: CDR1 SNHLY, CDR2 FYNNEI. The V gene lost 6 bases and the J gene lost 6 bases, with 15 bases spanning the gap.

This sequence joins TRBV7-9 and TRBJ2-7, with a tentative D call TRBD1 (6 bases). This CDR3 has 13 residues. Per germline, CDR1 SEHNR and CDR2 FQNEAQ (reference sequence). V was clipped by 6 bases and J by 5 bases, with 14 bases between them. CDR3 sequence reads: CASSLQGVHEQYF. DNA of the CDR3: TGTGCCAGCAGTTTACAGGGCGTCCACGAGCAGTACTTC.

The rearrangement joins TRBV7-2 to TRBJ1-2; 8 bases line up with TRBD1. J lost 8 bases, V lost 5 bases, and 16 bases had no gene match. The CDR3 extends over 16 amino acids. Germline assignment: CDR1 SGHTA and CDR2 FQGNSA. CDR3 bases: TGTGCCAGCAGCCCAACGGGACAGGCCACGAAAAAGGGCTACACCTTC. Protein sequence: CASSPTGQATKKGYTF.

In this sample, this clone turned up once. The chain's CDR3 is CASSQDIPGGIGQPQHF. The CDR3 DNA follows: TGCGCCAGCAGCCAAGATATCCCAGGGGGAATTGGTCAGCCCCAGCATTTT. The chain carries TRBV4-1 and TRBJ1-5, with TRBD1 matching over 7 bases. The V and J ends lost 0 bases and 6 bases, in that order; junction bases with no gene match: 11. This CDR3 spans 17 amino acids. CDR1 is MGHRA, CDR2 YSYEKL, per germline.

The chain is built from TRBV2 and TRBJ2-2; D may be TRBD1 (6 bases). This CDR3 has 14 amino acids. V was shortened by 9 bases and J by 1 base, with 12 bases between the two germline ends. In germline, CDR1 is SNHLY, CDR2 FYNNEI. CDR3: CASRTERNTGELFF. The CDR3 coding sequence is TGTGCCAGTAGGACAGAACGGAACACCGGGGAGCTGTTTTTT.